These T cell receptor beta chains were read from a single sample in a study of blood T cell repertoires in COVID-19. Profiling relied on immunoSEQ multiplex PCR, and the TCRdb table lists in-frame clones only, not all of them. The data hold 84,000 or so clones, with around 82% observed a single time. Sequenced material: peripheral blood. Every receptor here comes from a man aged 80 or over with active or convalescent COVID-19. Each CDR3 is given with its conserved first and last residue. A D gene is named only where the DNA matches it firmly. Not all rows give a size; the values are once, few, many and, for expanded clones, a class.

J gene,D gene,clone size,V gene,CDR3 protein,CDR3 DNA
TRBJ1-2,.,.,TRBV3-1/TRBV3-2,CASSQDWSSGYTF,TGTGCCAGCAGCCAAGATTGGAGCTCTGGCTACACCTTC
TRBJ2-1,TRBD2,.,TRBV5-5,CASSYRMARGSSYNEQFF,TGTGCCAGCAGTTACCGGATGGCGCGGGGGAGCTCCTACAATGAGCAGTTCTTC
TRBJ2-1,TRBD2,.,TRBV11-1,CASSLILAGGSKQFF,TGTGCCAGCAGCTTAATACTAGCGGGAGGGAGTAAGCAGTTCTTC
TRBJ1-1,.,.,TRBV7-2,CASSPGISMNTEAFF,TGTGCCAGCAGCCCCGGGATCTCAATGAACACTGAAGCTTTCTTT
TRBJ1-1,TRBD1,few,TRBV10-1,CASSVWTGEAFF,TGCGCCAGCAGTGTGTGGACAGGCGAAGCTTTCTTT
TRBJ2-3,TRBD1,.,TRBV4-2,CASSFEDRAGTDTQYF,TGTGCCAGCAGCTTTGAGGACAGGGCTGGCACAGATACGCAGTATTTT
TRBJ1-5,TRBD1,.,TRBV5-8,CASSRVRGPDQPQHF,TGTGCCAGCAGCCGGGTAAGGGGGCCGGATCAGCCCCAGCATTTT
TRBJ1-1,.,.,TRBV11-2,CASSLDFGGANTEAFF,TGTGCCAGCAGCTTAGATTTTGGAGGGGCGAACACTGAAGCTTTCTTT
TRBJ1-4,.,.,TRBV6-6,CASRSQGSQTNEKLFF,TGTGCCAGCAGGAGCCAGGGCTCCCAAACTAATGAAAAACTGTTTTTT
TRBJ2-3,TRBD2,once,TRBV3-1/TRBV3-2,CASSSLGSGGASGGDTQYF,TGTGCCAGCAGCTCACTCGGTAGCGGGGGTGCGAGCGGAGGAGATACGCAGTATTTT
TRBJ1-6,.,.,TRBV15,CATRRQPNSPLHF,TGTGCCACCAGACGACAGCCGAATTCACCCCTCCACTTT
TRBJ1-1,.,.,TRBV6-5,CASSYSLQERDTEAFF,TGTGCCAGCAGTTACTCTCTACAGGAACGGGACACTGAAGCTTTCTTT
TRBJ1-5,TRBD1,.,TRBV27,CASSFALRDRDNSNQPQHF,TGTGCCAGCAGTTTCGCCCTCCGGGACAGGGATAATAGCAATCAGCCCCAGCATTTT
TRBJ2-3,.,.,TRBV5-6,CASSLGLSTDTQYF,TGTGCCAGCAGCTTGGGACTCAGCACAGATACGCAGTATTTT
TRBJ1-2,.,.,TRBV2,CASSEAQGNNGYTF,TGTGCCAGCAGTGAAGCGCAGGGGAATAATGGCTACACCTTC
TRBJ2-5,TRBD2,few,TRBV19,CASSPRLAGYETQYF,TGTGCCAGTAGTCCCCGACTAGCGGGATATGAGACCCAGTACTTC
TRBJ2-1,.,.,TRBV12-3/TRBV12-4,CASSGTGNEQFF,TGTGCCAGCAGTGGGACTGGGAATGAGCAGTTCTTC
TRBJ2-3,.,.,TRBV6-2/TRBV6-3,CASNPGVDTQYF,TGTGCCAGCAACCCAGGGGTAGATACGCAGTATTTT
TRBJ1-5,.,.,TRBV10-3,CAISGSGGHQPQHF,TGTGCCATCAGTGGGTCCGGGGGGCATCAGCCCCAGCATTTT
TRBJ2-3,.,once,TRBV18,CASSPSSATDTQYF,TGTGCCAGCTCACCATCCAGTGCCACAGATACGCAGTATTTT
TRBJ1-5,TRBD1,.,TRBV28,CASRPPVRQGLQPQHF,TGTGCCAGCAGACCCCCCGTCCGACAGGGGCTACAGCCCCAGCATTTT
TRBJ1-3,.,.,TRBV19,CASRIRGAGNTIYF,TGTGCCAGTAGGATACGGGGGGCCGGAAACACCATATATTTT
TRBJ2-1,TRBD2,.,TRBV19,CASSILAVGGYNEQFF,TGTGCCAGTAGTATACTAGCGGTGGGGGGCTACAATGAGCAGTTCTTC
TRBJ2-1,TRBD1,.,TRBV19,CASSFNGQGDFYNEQFF,TGTGCCAGTAGTTTTAATGGACAGGGTGATTTCTACAATGAGCAGTTCTTC
TRBJ2-1,.,.,TRBV5-1,CASKPDLTRSYNEQFF,TGCGCCAGCAAGCCTGACTTGACGCGCTCCTACAATGAGCAGTTCTTC
TRBJ2-1,.,.,TRBV7-9,CASSSSIRQFF,TGTGCCAGCAGCTCTAGCATCCGGCAGTTCTTC
TRBJ2-3,TRBD2,few,TRBV19,CASSIPSGRAADTQYF,TGTGCCAGTAGTATACCTAGCGGGAGGGCCGCAGATACGCAGTATTTT